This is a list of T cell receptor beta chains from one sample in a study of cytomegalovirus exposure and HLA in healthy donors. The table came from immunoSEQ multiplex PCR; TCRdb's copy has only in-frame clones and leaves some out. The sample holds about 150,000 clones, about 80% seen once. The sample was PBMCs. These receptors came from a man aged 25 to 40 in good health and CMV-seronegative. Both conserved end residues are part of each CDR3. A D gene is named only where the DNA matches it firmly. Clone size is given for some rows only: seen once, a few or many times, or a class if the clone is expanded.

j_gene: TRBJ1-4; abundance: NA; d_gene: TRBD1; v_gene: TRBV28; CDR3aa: CASSLTGVGEKLFF; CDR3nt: TGTGCCAGCAGTTTGACAGGGGTGGGAGAAAAACTGTTTTTT
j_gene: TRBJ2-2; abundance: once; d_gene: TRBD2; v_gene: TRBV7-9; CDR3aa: CASSQTSGATYGELFF; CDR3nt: TGTGCCAGCAGCCAAACTAGCGGGGCTACTTACGGGGAGCTGTTTTTT
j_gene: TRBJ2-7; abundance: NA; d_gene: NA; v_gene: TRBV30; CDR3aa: CAWQTGYEQYF; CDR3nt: TGTGCCTGGCAGACAGGCTACGAGCAGTACTTC
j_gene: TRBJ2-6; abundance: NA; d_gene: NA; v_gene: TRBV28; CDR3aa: CASAAAGALGANVLTF; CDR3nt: TGTGCCAGCGCCGCTGCGGGGGCTCTTGGGGCCAACGTCCTGACTTTC
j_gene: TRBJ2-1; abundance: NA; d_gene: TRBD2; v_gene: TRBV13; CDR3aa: CASSPRGAGGSNEQFF; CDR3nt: TGTGCCAGCAGCCCCCGAGGAGCGGGAGGGAGCAATGAGCAGTTCTTC
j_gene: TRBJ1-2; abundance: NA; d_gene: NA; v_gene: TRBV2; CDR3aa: CASRNRAGTGYTF; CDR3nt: TGTGCCAGCAGGAACAGGGCAGGAACTGGCTACACCTTC
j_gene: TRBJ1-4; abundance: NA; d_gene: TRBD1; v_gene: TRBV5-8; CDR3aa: CASSTGQGYTTNEKLFF; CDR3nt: TGTGCCAGCAGCACTGGACAGGGTTACACAACTAATGAAAAACTGTTTTTT
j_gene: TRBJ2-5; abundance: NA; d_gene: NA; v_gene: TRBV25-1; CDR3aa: CASSAAGRETQYF; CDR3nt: TGTGCCAGCAGTGCAGCGGGCCGAGAGACCCAGTACTTC
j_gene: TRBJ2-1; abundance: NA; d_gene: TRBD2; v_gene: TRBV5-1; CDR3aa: CASSFLTSGISSYNEQFF; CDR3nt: TGCGCCAGCAGCTTTTTGACTAGCGGGATAAGCTCCTACAATGAGCAGTTCTTC
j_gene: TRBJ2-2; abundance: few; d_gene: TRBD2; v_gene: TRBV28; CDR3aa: CASTPTSRTTGELFF; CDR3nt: TGTGCCAGCACCCCGACTAGCCGTACCACCGGGGAGCTGTTTTTT
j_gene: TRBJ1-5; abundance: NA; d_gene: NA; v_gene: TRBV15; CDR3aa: CATSLQNNQPQHF; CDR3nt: TGTGCCACCAGCCTCCAGAACAATCAGCCCCAGCATTTT
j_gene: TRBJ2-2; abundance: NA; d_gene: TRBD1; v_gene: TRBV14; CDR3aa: CASSHLWGTANTGELFF; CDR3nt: TGTGCCAGCAGCCACTTGTGGGGGACAGCGAACACCGGGGAGCTGTTTTTT
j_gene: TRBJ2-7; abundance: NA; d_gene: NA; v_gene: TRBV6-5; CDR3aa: CASILPPRDVHEQYF; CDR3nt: TGTGCCAGCATTCTCCCGCCCCGGGATGTGCACGAGCAGTACTTC
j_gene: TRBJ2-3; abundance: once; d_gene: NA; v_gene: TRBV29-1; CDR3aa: CSVHRPSRGDTQYF; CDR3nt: TGCAGCGTACACAGGCCTTCCAGGGGAGATACGCAGTATTTT
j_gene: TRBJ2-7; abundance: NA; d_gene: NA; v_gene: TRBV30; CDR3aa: CAWSGSGYEQYF; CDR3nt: TGTGCCTGGAGTGGTTCGGGCTACGAGCAGTACTTC
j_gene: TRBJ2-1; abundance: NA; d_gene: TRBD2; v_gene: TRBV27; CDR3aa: CASSQREGPNEQFF; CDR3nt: TGTGCCAGCAGTCAGCGGGAGGGCCCAAATGAGCAGTTCTTC
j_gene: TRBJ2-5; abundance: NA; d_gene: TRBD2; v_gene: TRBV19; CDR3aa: CATAMAGGETQYF; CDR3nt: TGTGCCACCGCAATGGCGGGAGGGGAGACCCAGTACTTC
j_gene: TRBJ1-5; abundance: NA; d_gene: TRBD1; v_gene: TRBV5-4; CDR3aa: CASSSDRGRFQPQHF; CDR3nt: TGTGCCAGCAGCTCCGACAGGGGGCGGTTTCAGCCCCAGCATTTT
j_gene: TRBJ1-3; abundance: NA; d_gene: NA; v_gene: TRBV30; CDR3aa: CAWSPPEGAGNTIYF; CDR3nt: TGTGCCTGGAGTCCTCCAGAGGGGGCTGGAAACACCATATATTTT
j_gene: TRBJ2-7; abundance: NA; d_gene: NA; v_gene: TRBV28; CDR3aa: CASSLSSRYEQYF; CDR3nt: TGTGCCAGCAGTTTATCTAGTCGCTACGAGCAGTACTTC
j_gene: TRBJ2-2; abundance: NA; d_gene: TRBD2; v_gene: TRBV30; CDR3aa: CAWIDNLSGITGELFF; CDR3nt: TGTGCCTGGATTGACAACCTGAGCGGGATAACCGGGGAGCTGTTTTTT
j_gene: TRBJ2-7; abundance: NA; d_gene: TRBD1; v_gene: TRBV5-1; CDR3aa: CASSKGTGWRSSYEQYF; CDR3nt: TGCGCCAGCAGCAAAGGGACAGGGTGGCGTTCCTCCTACGAGCAGTACTTC
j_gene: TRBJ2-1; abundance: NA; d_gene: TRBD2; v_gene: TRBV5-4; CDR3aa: CASSFMAGLAGDEQFF; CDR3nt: TGTGCCAGCAGCTTTATGGCCGGACTAGCGGGAGATGAGCAGTTCTTC
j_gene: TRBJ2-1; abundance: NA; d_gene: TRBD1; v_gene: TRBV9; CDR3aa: CASSVDDRVSTEQFF; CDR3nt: TGTGCCAGCAGCGTAGACGACAGGGTTTCTACTGAGCAGTTCTTC
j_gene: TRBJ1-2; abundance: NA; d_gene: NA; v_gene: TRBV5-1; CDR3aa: CASSLGNSLNYGYTF; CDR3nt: TGCGCCAGCAGCTTGGGTAACAGCCTAAACTATGGCTACACCTTC
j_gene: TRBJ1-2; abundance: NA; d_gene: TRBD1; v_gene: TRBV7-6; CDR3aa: CASSLGTGGGYTF; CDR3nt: TGTGCCAGCAGCTTAGGGACAGGGGGCGGCTACACCTTC
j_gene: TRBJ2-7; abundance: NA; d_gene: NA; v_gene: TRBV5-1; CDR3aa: CASSWGSREQYF; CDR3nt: TGCGCCAGCAGCTGGGGCTCTAGGGAGCAGTACTTC
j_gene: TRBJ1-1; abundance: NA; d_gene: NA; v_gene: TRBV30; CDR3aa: CASKMNTEAFF; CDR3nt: TGTGCCTCTAAGATGAACACTGAAGCTTTCTTT
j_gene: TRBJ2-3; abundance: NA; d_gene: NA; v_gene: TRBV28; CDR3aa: CAPTGTQYF; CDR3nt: TGTGCCCCCACCGGTACGCAGTATTTT
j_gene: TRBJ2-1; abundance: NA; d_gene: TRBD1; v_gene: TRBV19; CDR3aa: CASSILGTGSNEQFF; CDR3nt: TGTGCCAGTAGTATCCTTGGGACAGGCAGCAATGAGCAGTTCTTC
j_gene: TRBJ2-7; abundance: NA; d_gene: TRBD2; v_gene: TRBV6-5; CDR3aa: CASAFVTSTRYEQYF; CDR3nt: TGTGCCAGCGCTTTCGTGACTAGCACTCGGTACGAGCAGTACTTC
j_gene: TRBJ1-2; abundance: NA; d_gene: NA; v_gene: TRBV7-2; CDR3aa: CASSLGAGDGYTF; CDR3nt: TGTGCCAGCAGCTTAGGGGCGGGGGATGGCTACACCTTC
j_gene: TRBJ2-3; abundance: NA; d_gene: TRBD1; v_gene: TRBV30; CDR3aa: CAWSSKGQGVDTQYF; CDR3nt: TGTGCCTGGAGCTCCAAGGGACAGGGAGTAGATACGCAGTATTTT
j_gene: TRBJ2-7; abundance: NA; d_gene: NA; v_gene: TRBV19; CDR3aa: CASSIQGRGYEQYF; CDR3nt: TGTGCCAGTAGTATTCAAGGGCGGGGCTACGAGCAGTACTTC
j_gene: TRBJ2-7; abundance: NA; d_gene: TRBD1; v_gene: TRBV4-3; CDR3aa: CASSHAGTGFYEQYF; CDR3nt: TGCGCCAGCAGCCATGCCGGGACAGGCTTCTACGAGCAGTACTTC
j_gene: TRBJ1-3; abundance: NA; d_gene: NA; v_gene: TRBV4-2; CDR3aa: CASSQETFLAGYALYF; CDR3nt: TGTGCCAGCAGCCAAGAGACTTTCCTAGCGGGTTATGCATTATATTTT
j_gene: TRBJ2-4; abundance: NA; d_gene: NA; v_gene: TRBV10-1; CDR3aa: CASSESGVTKNIQYF; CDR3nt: TGCGCCAGCAGTGAGTCCGGGGTCACCAAAAACATTCAGTACTTC
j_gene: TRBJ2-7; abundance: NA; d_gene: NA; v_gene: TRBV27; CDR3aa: CASSTRQESYEQYF; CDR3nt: TGTGCCAGCAGTACACGACAGGAAAGCTACGAGCAGTACTTC
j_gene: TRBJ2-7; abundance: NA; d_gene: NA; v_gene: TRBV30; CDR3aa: CAHDASSYEQYF; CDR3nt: TGTGCCCACGACGCTAGCTCCTACGAGCAGTACTTC
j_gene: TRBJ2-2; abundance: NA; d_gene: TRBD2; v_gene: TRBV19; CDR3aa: CASSKRALAGANTGELFF; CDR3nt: TGTGCCAGTAGTAAGAGGGCTTTAGCGGGCGCGAACACCGGGGAGCTGTTTTTT
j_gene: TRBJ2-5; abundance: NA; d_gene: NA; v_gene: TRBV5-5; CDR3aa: CASSLAWAGEETQYF; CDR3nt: TGTGCCAGCAGCTTGGCCTGGGCAGGGGAAGAGACCCAGTACTTC
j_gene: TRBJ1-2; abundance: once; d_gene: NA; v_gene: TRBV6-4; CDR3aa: CASRPQVSADGYTF; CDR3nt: TGTGCCAGCAGGCCACAGGTTTCGGCGGATGGCTACACCTTC
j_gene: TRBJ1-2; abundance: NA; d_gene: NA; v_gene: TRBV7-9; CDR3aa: CSSSLEERGGYTF; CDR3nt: TGTTCCAGCAGCTTAGAAGAGCGAGGGGGCTACACCTTC
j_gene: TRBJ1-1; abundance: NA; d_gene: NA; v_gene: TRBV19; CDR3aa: CASSTRTESEAFF; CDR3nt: TGTGCCAGTAGTACCAGAACCGAATCTGAAGCTTTCTTT
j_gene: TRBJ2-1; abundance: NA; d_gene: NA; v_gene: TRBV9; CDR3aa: CASSPTGGYNEQFF; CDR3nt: TGTGCCAGCAGCCCAACAGGAGGGTACAATGAGCAGTTCTTC
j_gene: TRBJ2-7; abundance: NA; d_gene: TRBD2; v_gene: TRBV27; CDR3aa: CASSPVLAGGHYEQYF; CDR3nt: TGTGCCAGCAGTCCCGTTCTAGCGGGAGGTCACTACGAGCAGTACTTC
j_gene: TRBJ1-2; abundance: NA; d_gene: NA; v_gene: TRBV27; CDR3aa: CASSYTGEGGYTF; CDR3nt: TGTGCCAGCAGTTATACGGGGGAGGGCGGCTACACCTTC
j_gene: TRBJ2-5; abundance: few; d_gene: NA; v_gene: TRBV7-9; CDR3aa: CASSLLTGQETQYF; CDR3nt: TGTGCCAGCAGCTTACTCACGGGGCAAGAGACCCAGTACTTC
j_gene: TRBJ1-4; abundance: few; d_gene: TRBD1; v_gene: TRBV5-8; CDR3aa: CASSIGQGATNEKLFF; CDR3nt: TGTGCCAGCAGCATCGGACAGGGGGCAACTAATGAAAAACTGTTTTTT
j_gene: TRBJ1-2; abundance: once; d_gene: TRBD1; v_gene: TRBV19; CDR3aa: CASSPGTGGFYGYTF; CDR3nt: TGTGCCAGTAGCCCGGGGACAGGGGGCTTCTATGGCTACACCTTC
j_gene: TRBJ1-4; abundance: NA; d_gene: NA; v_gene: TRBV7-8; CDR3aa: CASSPEGYPNEKLFF; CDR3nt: TGTGCCAGCAGCCCGGAGGGTTACCCAAATGAAAAACTGTTTTTT
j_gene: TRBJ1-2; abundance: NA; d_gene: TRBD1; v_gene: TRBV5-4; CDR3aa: CASSLGQGNYGYTF; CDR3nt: TGTGCCAGCAGCTTGGGACAGGGGAACTATGGCTACACCTTC
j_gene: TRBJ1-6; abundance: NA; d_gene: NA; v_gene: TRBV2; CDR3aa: CASSEAQTYNSPLHF; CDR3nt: TGTGCCAGCAGTGAAGCGCAGACTTATAATTCACCCCTCCACTTT
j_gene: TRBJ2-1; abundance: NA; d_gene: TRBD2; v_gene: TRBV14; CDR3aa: CASSLGLAVRVEQFF; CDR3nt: TGTGCCAGCAGCCTCGGACTAGCGGTCCGGGTTGAGCAGTTCTTC